This T cell receptor (beta chain) comes out of a study of CD8 T cells in ankylosing spondylitis. Study-level results: One TCR beta motif, made up of fewer than 10 highly homologous variants, appeared characteristic of ankylosing spondylitis blood.

With respect to this clonotype: Its antigen is currently unknown.

TCRdb redid the calling of the 5' RACE reads with MiXCR, one entry per CDR3 protein. The table has about 800,000 distinct CDR3 sequences, over 9.5% seen once; the top ten hold approximately 0.51%. The sequenced material came from blood, either unsorted or a sorted T cell fraction (not recorded which). The TCR originated in a male donor with ankylosing spondylitis.

The CDR3 loop is CSAGVGDTQYF. CDR3 nucleotide sequence: TGCAGTGCTGGGGTGGGGGATACGCAGTATTTT. The chain couples TRBV20-1 to TRBJ2-3; D gene uncertain. The germline gives CDR1 DFQATT, CDR2 SNEGSKA (reference sequence). This CDR3 is 11 amino acids long. Trimming removed 5 bases at V and 6 bases at J, with 9 bases between.